This T cell receptor beta chain stems from a study of T cell repertoires in ileal Crohn's disease. Time point described: inflamed ileum from the surgical specimen. The table came from immunoSEQ multiplex PCR; TCRdb's copy has only in-frame clones and leaves some out. The repertoire holds approximately 15,000 clones, with about 80% as singletons. This CDR3 spans 14 amino acids. Germline CDR1 reads ENHRY; CDR2 reads SYGVKD. V lost 5 bases and J lost 4, with 13 bases in between. The clonotype comes from an adult with Crohn's disease. The chain carries TRBV10-3 and TRBJ2-3; D gene ambiguous. The sample consisted of ileal tissue. The chain's CDR3 is CAISKGQKSDTQYF. DNA of the CDR3: TGTGCCATCAGTAAGGGTCAAAAATCAGATACGCAGTATTTT.